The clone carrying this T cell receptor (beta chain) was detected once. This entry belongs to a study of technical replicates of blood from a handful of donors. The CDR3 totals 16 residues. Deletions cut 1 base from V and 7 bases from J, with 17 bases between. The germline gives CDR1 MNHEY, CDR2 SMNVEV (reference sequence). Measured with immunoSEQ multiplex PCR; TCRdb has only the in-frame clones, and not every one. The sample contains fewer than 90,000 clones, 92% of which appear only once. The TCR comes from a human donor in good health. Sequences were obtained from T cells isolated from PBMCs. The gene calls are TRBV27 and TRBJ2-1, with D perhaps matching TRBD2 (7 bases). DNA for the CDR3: TGTGCCAGCAGTTTATACGGGGGGCGGATAGGAAATGAGCAGTTCTTC. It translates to CASSLYGGRIGNEQFF.